The 24 T cell receptor beta chains reported below all come from one sample, sequenced in a study of CD8 T cells in ankylosing spondylitis. TCRdb passed the 5' RACE reads through MiXCR, listing each CDR3 protein once. The data show 200,000 to 250,000 distinct CDR3 sequences, 7% to 8% seen once. These TCRs are of unknown antigen specificity. Study-wide findings and caveats: Typical of ankylosing spondylitis blood, it appeared, was a TCR beta motif of several highly homologous variants.

Sequencing input: blood, either unsorted or a sorted T cell fraction (not recorded which). Every receptor here comes from a male donor with ankylosing spondylitis.

This clonotype has at least ten counts. This sequence joins TRBV27 and TRBJ2-3, with D perhaps TRBD2 (5 bases). Per the germline V gene, CDR1 is MNHEY and CDR2 is SMNVEV (reference sequence). The V gene lost 7 bases and the J gene lost 4 bases, with 15 bases spanning the gap. This CDR3 is 14 amino acids long. CDR3 sequence reads: CASTGGSLADTQYF. The CDR3 nucleotides read TGTGCCAGCACGGGTGGGAGTTTGGCAGATACGCAGTATTTT.

The V and J genes are TRBV2 and TRBJ2-6; TRBD1 matches at 8 bases. Germline assignment: CDR1 SNHLY and CDR2 FYNNEI. V lost 8 bases and J lost 1; bases outside the gene matches: 10. The CDR3 has 17 residues. CDR3 in amino acids: CASGRDRSLSGANVLTF. In nucleotides, the CDR3 is TGTGCCAGCGGCCGGGACAGGTCATTATCTGGGGCCAACGTCCTGACTTTC.

This clonotype was counted many times. The J gene is TRBJ1-1, the V gene TRBV4-3; TRBD1 might be the D (5 bases). V lost 6 bases, J lost 3 bases, and 11 bases lay in between. This CDR3 comprises 13 residues. In germline, CDR1 is LGHNA, CDR2 YSLEER. The CDR3 DNA is TGCGCCAGCAGGGGACGGGTGGACACTGAAGCTTTCTTT. Encoded protein: CASRGRVDTEAFF.

The sample holds a few counts of this clonotype. J is TRBJ2-7 and V is TRBV7-9, with a tentative D call TRBD1 (6 bases). Germline CDR1 reads SEHNR; CDR2 reads FQNEAQ (reference sequence). This CDR3 region has 13 residues. V lost 5 bases, J lost 6 bases, and 14 bases lay in between. This CDR3 reads CASSDRPTGEQYF. CDR3 nucleotides: TGTGCCAGCAGCGACAGGCCTACGGGCGAGCAGTACTTC.

This clonotype turned up a few times. The chain links TRBV11-1 to TRBJ2-7; TRBD2 agrees at 9 bases. The CDR3 sequence is 14 residues long. Germline CDR1 SGHAT, CDR2 FQDESV (reference sequence). After removal of 6 bases from V and 2 bases from J, the junction contained 5 bases not matched to a gene. Here the CDR3 reads CASSYAGGTYEQYF. CDR3 in DNA: TGTGCCAGCAGTTATGCGGGAGGGACCTACGAGCAGTACTTC.

This clonotype was detected many times. The chain couples TRBV20-1 to TRBJ1-1; D gene uncertain. CDR3 size: 14 residues. The V end was cut by 8 bases, the J end by 6 bases, with 22 bases between. CDR1 DFQATT and CDR2 SNEGSKA come from the germline V gene (reference sequence). The CDR3 bases are TGCAGTCCCGTGACACCAGTCATTTCCGCTGAAGCTTTCTTT. Translated, it gives CSPVTPVISAEAFF.

J is TRBJ2-1 and V is TRBV2, with a weak D call TRBD1 (5 bases). The germline CDR1 and CDR2 sequences are SNHLY and FYNNEI. Between the trimmed V and J ends, which lost 4 bases and 8 bases, there was a span of 15 bases. The CDR3 has 14 residues. The CDR3 spells CASSGDREDDEQFF. The DNA for the CDR3 is TGTGCCAGCAGTGGAGACAGAGAGGACGATGAGCAGTTCTTC.

The chain joins TRBV6-1 to TRBJ1-1, with D hard to call. CDR1 and CDR2 (germline): MNHNS, SASEGT. Trimming cost V 7 bases and J 0 bases, with 12 bases left between them. The length of the CDR3 is 14 residues. The CDR3 bases are TGTGCCAGCATTCGAGGAATACTGAACACTGAAGCTTTCTTT. This gives the protein CASIRGILNTEAFF.

The chain employs TRBV4-3 and TRBJ1-2, with D perhaps TRBD1 (6 bases). The germline V gene has CDR1 LGHNA and CDR2 YSLEER. The CDR3 contains 15 residues. The ends were cut back, 4 bases at V and 3 bases at J, with 15 bases in the middle. The CDR3 sequence is CASSPKDGTHYGYTF. The CDR3 coding sequence is TGCGCCAGCAGCCCAAAGGACGGGACACACTATGGCTACACCTTC.

A few counts support this clonotype. The chain has TRBV7-8 and TRBJ2-1; perhaps TRBD2 as D (5 bases). The germline V gene has CDR1 SGHVS and CDR2 FQNEAQ. This CDR3 is 11 amino acids long. The CDR3 loop is CVSGIYNEQFF. The CDR3 region has the DNA TGTGTATCCGGGATTTACAATGAGCAGTTCTTC. The variable domain in full, completed from reference TRBV7-8 and TRBJ2-1, reads GAGVSQSPRYKVAKRGQDVALRCDPISGHVSLFWYQQALGQGPEFLTYFQNEAQLDKSGLPSDRFFAERPEGSVSTLKIQRTQQEDSAVYLCVSGIYNEQFFGPGTRLTVL.

Only a few counts were recorded for this clonotype. The genes are TRBV20-1 and TRBJ2-1; 12 bases align to TRBD2. V was clipped by 0 bases and J by 8 bases; unmatched bases: 5. Germline CDR1 reads DFQATT; CDR2 reads SNEGSKA (reference sequence). There are 15 residues in the CDR3. Here the CDR3 reads CSARELAGGPDEQFF. CDR3 coding DNA: TGCAGTGCTAGAGAACTAGCGGGAGGCCCCGATGAGCAGTTCTTC.

V usage is TRBV5-1 and J usage is TRBJ1-2; 10 positions agree with TRBD1. The CDR3 totals 13 residues. From germline, CDR1 is SGHRS and CDR2 YFSETQ. V lost 4 bases, J lost 6 bases, and 3 bases stayed unmatched. The CDR3 DNA follows: TGCGCCAGCAGCGTCGACAGGGGGCATGGCTACACCTTC. Encoded protein: CASSVDRGHGYTF.

This clonotype came up a few times. The chain links TRBV6-5 to TRBJ2-7; D may be TRBD1 (6 bases). The CDR3 is 14 amino acids. CDR1 is MNHEY, CDR2 SVGAGI, per germline. Trimming cost V 2 bases and J 0 bases, with 8 bases left between them. In DNA, the CDR3 is TGTGCCAGCAGTTACGGGACAAACTCCTACGAGCAGTACTTC. It is translated as CASSYGTNSYEQYF.

This clonotype was picked up many times. The genes are TRBV7-9 and TRBJ2-1, with D possibly matching TRBD1 (5 bases). Germline assignment: CDR1 SEHNR and CDR2 FQNEAQ (reference sequence). The CDR3 runs to 12 residues. The V and J ends lost 6 bases and 6 bases respectively, with 9 bases between them. CDR3: CASRDNFNEQFF. The CDR3 DNA follows: TGTGCCAGCAGGGACAACTTCAATGAGCAGTTCTTC.

This clonotype occurred a few times. The CDR3 nucleotides read TGCAGTGCTAGTCTAGCGGGGGTTTACAATGAGCAGTTCTTC. Residues: CSASLAGVYNEQFF. The chain links TRBV20-1 to TRBJ2-1, with 10 bases lining up with TRBD2. There are 14 residues in the CDR3. Germline loops: CDR1 DFQATT, CDR2 SNEGSKA (reference sequence). The V gene end was trimmed by 3 bases and the J gene end by 4 bases; junction bases not matched to a gene: 3.

This chain uses TRBV9 with TRBJ2-6; 10 bases fit TRBD1. CDR3 size: 18 residues. V was clipped by 4 bases and J by 2 bases; unmatched bases: 9. Germline V CDR1 and CDR2: SGDLS, YYNGEE. CDR3 bases: TGTGCCAGCAGCCATTGGGACAGGGGCAACCCTGGGGCCAACGTCCTGACTTTC. Protein product: CASSHWDRGNPGANVLTF. Full variable domain (missing parts from reference TRBV9 and TRBJ2-6): DSGVTQTPKHLITATGQRVTLRCSPRSGDLSVYWYQQSLDQGLQFLIQYYNGEERAKGNILERFSAQQFPDLHSELNLSSLELGDSALYFCASSHWDRGNPGANVLTFGAGSRLTVL.

In this sample, this clonotype turned up many times. The chain employs TRBV6-2 or TRBV6-3 and TRBJ2-1; TRBD2 matches 10 bases. The germline V gene encodes CDR1 MNHEY and CDR2 SVGEGT. V shed 5 bases and J 5 bases; nucleotides not matched to a gene: 6. CDR3 length: 15 amino acids. The CDR3 here is CASSHRLAGHNEQFF. The CDR3 DNA is TGTGCCAGCAGTCACAGACTAGCGGGCCACAATGAGCAGTTCTTC.

This clonotype showed up many times. The chain employs TRBV7-2 and TRBJ1-2; 8 bases agree with TRBD1. V dropped 6 bases and J dropped 0; count of bases not matched to a gene: 12. The CDR3 covers 17 residues. Germline loops: CDR1 SGHTA, CDR2 FQGNSA. Written as DNA, the CDR3 is TGTGCCAGCAGGGGACTCGGACAGGGTGGGACTAACTATGGCTACACCTTC. Protein product: CASRGLGQGGTNYGYTF.

The chain recombines TRBV4-1 with TRBJ1-1; a possible D gene is TRBD1 (6 bases). There are 15 residues in the CDR3. Germline CDR1 MGHRA, CDR2 YSYEKL. V was clipped by 3 bases and J by 6 bases, with 17 bases between them. CDR3 bases: TGCGCCAGCAGCCACGGAACTACAGGGAGGGCTGAAGCTTTCTTT. Amino acids: CASSHGTTGRAEAFF.

The J gene is TRBJ2-3, the V gene TRBV20-1, with TRBD1 as a possible D gene (6 bases). The germline V and J ends were trimmed by 0 bases and 1 base, with 11 bases remaining between them. The CDR3 covers 15 residues. Germline CDR1 DFQATT, CDR2 SNEGSKA (reference sequence). The CDR3 region is CSARDAAGGTDTQYF. The CDR3 DNA follows: TGCAGTGCTAGAGATGCAGCAGGGGGCACAGATACGCAGTATTTT.

This chain uses TRBV10-3 with TRBJ2-7, with 8 bases matching TRBD2. CDR3 length equals 13 residues. Germline V gene data show CDR1 as ENHRY and CDR2 as SYGVKD. The ends lost 8 bases at V and 2 bases at J; junction bases unmatched: 5. The chain's CDR3 is CAIYGGGAYEQYF. In nucleotides, the CDR3 is TGTGCCATCTACGGGGGGGGAGCCTACGAGCAGTACTTC.

This clonotype was detected ten times or more. The chain recombines TRBV7-2 with TRBJ2-7, with D unresolved. Germline-derived CDR1 and CDR2 are SGHTA and FQGNSA. V was shortened by 5 bases and J by 3 bases, with 17 bases between the two germline ends. CDR3 size: 15 residues. The CDR3 region has the DNA TGTGCCAGCAGCACCCGCGCCTACTCTAACTACGAGCAGTACTTC. This encodes CASSTRAYSNYEQYF.

This clonotype was observed at least ten times. The gene calls are TRBV7-9 and TRBJ2-2, with D hard to call. Trimming cost V 1 base and J 6 bases, with 3 bases left between them. Germline V gives CDR1 SEHNR, CDR2 FQNEAQ (reference sequence). This CDR3 contains 12 residues. The DNA for the CDR3 is TGTGCCAGCAGCTTAGAGTCCGGGGAGCTGTTTTTT. Translated, it gives CASSLESGELFF. The complete variable domain, with remaining parts taken from reference TRBV7-9 and TRBJ2-2, reads DTGVSQNPRHKITKRGQNVTFRCDPISEHNRLYWYRQTLGQGPEFLTYFQNEAQLEKSRLLSDRFSAERPKGSFSTLEIQRTEQGDSAMYLCASSLESGELFFGEGSRLTVL.

The CDR3 protein is CASGRGYNEQFF. CDR3 nucleotides: TGTGCCAGCGGGCGGGGCTACAATGAGCAGTTCTTC. The chain is built from TRBV6-5 and TRBJ2-1; possible D gene TRBD2, 6 bases. In germline, CDR1 is MNHEY, CDR2 SVGAGI. The CDR3 is 12 residues long. Trimming took 8 bases from V and 3 from J, leaving 8 bases between them.